Listed below are T cell receptor beta chains from one sample, sequenced in a study of Graves' ophthalmopathy and Graves' hyperthyroidism. TCRdb re-called the multiplex PCR reads with MiXCR, one entry per CDR3 protein. The sample has 210,000 or so distinct CDR3 sequences, over 25% seen once. The specimen was peripheral blood. These receptor sequences come from a man between 45 and 60 years old with Graves' ophthalmopathy. Both conserved end residues are part of each CDR3. A D gene is named only where the DNA matches it firmly. Clone size is not always given. Where it is, it says once, few, many or a class for expanded clones.

D	V	J	size	DNA	CDR3
-	TRBV7-8	TRBJ2-5	many	TGTGCCAGCAGCACCCGGGAGACCCAGTACTTC	CASSTRETQYF
-	TRBV11-2	TRBJ2-4	many	TGTGCCAGCAGCTTAGTTCCCCGGGCGCGTGGGCCCTCCAAAAACATTCAGTACTTC	CASSLVPRARGPSKNIQYF
TRBD1	TRBV7-1	TRBJ1-1	-	TGTGCCAGCAGCACCTACGGGACAGGGTCTTTCCTCGAGACTGCTCTTGAAGCTTTCTTT	CASSTYGTGSFLETALEAFF
-	TRBV6-1	TRBJ1-6	-	TGTGCCAGCAGTGAGGACTTGGATTCACCCCTCCACTTT	CASSEDLDSPLHF
-	TRBV5-4	TRBJ2-7	many	TGTGCCAGCAGCTTGGAGGCGGACCTCTACGAGCAGTACTTC	CASSLEADLYEQYF
TRBD1	TRBV6-5	TRBJ2-7	many	TGTGCCAGCAGTAACGGGGGACAGGGCTTCGACGAGCAGTACTTC	CASSNGGQGFDEQYF
TRBD1	TRBV6-2/TRBV6-3	TRBJ1-5	many	TGTGCCAGCAGTTACCGGGACAGGCGTGATCAGCCCCAGCATTTT	CASSYRDRRDQPQHF
TRBD2	TRBV19	TRBJ2-7	many	TGTGCCAGTAGTACCGAAGCTAGCGGTAAGAGATACGAGCAGTACTTC	CASSTEASGKRYEQYF
-	TRBV6-5	TRBJ1-5	many	TGTGCCAGCAGTTACGCAGGGGACGATCAGCCCCAGCATTTT	CASSYAGDDQPQHF
-	TRBV6-5	TRBJ2-4	-	TGTGCCAGCAGTTACAATGTAGGGGCCATTCAGTACTTC	CASSYNVGAIQYF
TRBD2	TRBV20-1	TRBJ2-2	many	TGCAGTGCTAGCGTAGCGGGAGACACCGGGGAGCTGTTTTTT	CSASVAGDTGELFF
-	TRBV11-2	TRBJ2-2	many	TGTGCCAGCAGCTTTGGGGAGTCCCGGAGCGGGGGGGAGCTGTTTTTT	CASSFGESRSGGELFF
TRBD2	TRBV12-3/TRBV12-4	TRBJ2-7	-	TGTGCCAGCAGCTGGGGACTAGCGTTCGAGCAGTACTTC	CASSWGLAFEQYF
-	TRBV19	TRBJ1-5	many	TGTGCCAGTAGTATAGATGATGGGACACTGAATCAGCCCCAGCATTTT	CASSIDDGTLNQPQHF
-	TRBV25-1	TRBJ2-3	many	TGTGCCAGCAGTGAGGGACATACCACAGATACGCAGTATTTT	CASSEGHTTDTQYF
-	TRBV7-2	TRBJ1-2	many	TGTGCCAGCAGCCCCGACGGCTATGGCTACACCTTC	CASSPDGYGYTF
-	TRBV6-2/TRBV6-3	TRBJ2-7	many	TGTGCCAGCAGTTACTGGGCAGTCTACGAGCAGTACTTC	CASSYWAVYEQYF
TRBD1	TRBV28	TRBJ2-5	many	TGTGCCAGCAGTTACAGGGGGTTACAAGAGACCCAGTACTTC	CASSYRGLQETQYF
-	TRBV6-5	TRBJ2-5	once	TGTGCCAGCAGTTACTCTGTTGGGGGGCGGGAGACCCAGTACTTC	CASSYSVGGRETQYF
TRBD1	TRBV18	TRBJ1-6	-	TGTGCCAGCTCACCCGGGACAGGGGATTTTTCACCCCTCCACTTT	CASSPGTGDFSPLHF
-	TRBV12-3/TRBV12-4	TRBJ2-7	many	TGTGCCAGCAGGGGGAGAGGGGGCTACGAGCAGTACTTC	CASRGRGGYEQYF
-	TRBV5-1	TRBJ2-7	many	TGCGCCAGCAGAATGTTGGCAGGGACCTACGAGCAGTACTTC	CASRMLAGTYEQYF
-	TRBV6-2/TRBV6-3	TRBJ1-6	few	TGTGCCAGCAGTTACTCGATTGTGATGTCTTCACCCCTCCACTTT	CASSYSIVMSSPLHF
TRBD1	TRBV7-2	TRBJ1-6	many	TGTGCCAGCAGCTTAGCGGGACAGGGGAGTTCACCCCTCCACTTT	CASSLAGQGSSPLHF
-	TRBV11-2	TRBJ2-6	many	TGTGCCAGCAGCCCGCGCCGGGCGGAACTCTCTGGGGCCAACGTCCTGACTTTC	CASSPRRAELSGANVLTF
-	TRBV6-2/TRBV6-3	TRBJ1-5	many	TGTGCCAGCAAGTACAGGGAGCATCAGCCCCAGCATTTT	CASKYREHQPQHF